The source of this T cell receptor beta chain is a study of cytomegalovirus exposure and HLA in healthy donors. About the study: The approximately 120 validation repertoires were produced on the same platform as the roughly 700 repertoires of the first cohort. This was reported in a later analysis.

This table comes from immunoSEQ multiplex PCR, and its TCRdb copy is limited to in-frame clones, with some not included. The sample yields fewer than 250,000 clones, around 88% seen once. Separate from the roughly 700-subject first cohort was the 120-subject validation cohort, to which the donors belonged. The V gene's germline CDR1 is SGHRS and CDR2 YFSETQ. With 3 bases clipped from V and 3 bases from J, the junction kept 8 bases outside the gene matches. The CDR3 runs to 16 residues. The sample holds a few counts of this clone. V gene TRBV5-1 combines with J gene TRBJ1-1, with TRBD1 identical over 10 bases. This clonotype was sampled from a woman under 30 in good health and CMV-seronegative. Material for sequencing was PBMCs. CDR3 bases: TGCGCCAGCAGCTACACCGGGACAGGGGCGCACACTGAAGCTTTCTTT. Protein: CASSYTGTGAHTEAFF. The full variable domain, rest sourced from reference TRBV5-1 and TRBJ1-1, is KAGVTQTPRYLIKTRGQQVTLSCSPISGHRSVSWYQQTPGQGLQFLFEYFSETQRNKGNFPGRFSGRQFSNSRSEMNVSTLELGDSALYLCASSYTGTGAHTEAFFGQGTRLTVV.